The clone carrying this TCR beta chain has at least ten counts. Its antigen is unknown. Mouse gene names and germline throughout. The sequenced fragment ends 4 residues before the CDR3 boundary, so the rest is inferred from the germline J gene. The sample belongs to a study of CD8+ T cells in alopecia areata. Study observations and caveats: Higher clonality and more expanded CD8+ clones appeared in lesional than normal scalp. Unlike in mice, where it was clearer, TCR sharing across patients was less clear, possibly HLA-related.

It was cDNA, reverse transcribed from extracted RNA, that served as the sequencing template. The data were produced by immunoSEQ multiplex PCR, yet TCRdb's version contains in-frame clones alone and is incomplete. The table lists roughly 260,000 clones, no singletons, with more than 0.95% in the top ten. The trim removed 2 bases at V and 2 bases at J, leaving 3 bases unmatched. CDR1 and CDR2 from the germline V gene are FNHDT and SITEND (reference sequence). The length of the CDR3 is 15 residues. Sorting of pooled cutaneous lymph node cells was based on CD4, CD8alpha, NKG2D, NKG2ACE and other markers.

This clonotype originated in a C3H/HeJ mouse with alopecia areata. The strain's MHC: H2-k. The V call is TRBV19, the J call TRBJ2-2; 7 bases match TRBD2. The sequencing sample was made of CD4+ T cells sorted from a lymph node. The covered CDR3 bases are TGTGCCAGCAGTATCCCGGACTGGAACACCGGG. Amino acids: CASSIPDWNTG. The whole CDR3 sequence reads CASSIPDWNTGQLYF. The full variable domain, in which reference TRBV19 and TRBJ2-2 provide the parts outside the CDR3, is GGIITQTPKFLIGQEGQKLTLKCQQNFNHDTMYWYRQDSGKGLRLIYYSITENDLQKGDLSEGYDASREKKSSFSLTVTSAQKNEMAVFLCASSIPDWNTGQLYFGEGSKLTVL.